The entry below gives a single T cell receptor beta chain sequence along with its context. The sample comes from a study of blood T cell repertoires in COVID-19. On the study more broadly: Acute-phase and convalescent COVID-19 samples originated in the United States, Italy and Spain.

Per the germline V gene, CDR1 is GTSNPN and CDR2 is SVGIG (reference sequence). The CDR3 extends over 13 amino acids. V lost 7 bases and J 7 bases, leaving 17 bases between the germline ends. Assay: immunoSEQ multiplex PCR; the TCRdb copy retains only in-frame clones and omits some. Of nearly 250,000 clones in the sample, about 82% were seen once. The sequence was obtained from a woman aged 50 to 60 who had recovered from COVID-19. The sequencing input was PBMCs or T cells enriched from blood (not recorded which). The V and J genes are TRBV30 and TRBJ1-5; D remains unclear. CDR3 protein: CAYARGQLQPQHF. The CDR3 nucleotides read TGTGCCTATGCTCGGGGTCAACTCCAGCCCCAGCATTTT.